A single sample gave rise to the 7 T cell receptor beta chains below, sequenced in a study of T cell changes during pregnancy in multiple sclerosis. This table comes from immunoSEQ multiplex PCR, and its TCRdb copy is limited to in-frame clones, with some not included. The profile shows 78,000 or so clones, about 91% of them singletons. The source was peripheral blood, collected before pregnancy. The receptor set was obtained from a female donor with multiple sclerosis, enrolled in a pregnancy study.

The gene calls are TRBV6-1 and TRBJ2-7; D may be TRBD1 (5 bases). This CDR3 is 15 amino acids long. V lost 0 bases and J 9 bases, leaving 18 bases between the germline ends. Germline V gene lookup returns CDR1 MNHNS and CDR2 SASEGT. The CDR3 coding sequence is TGTGCCAGCAGTGAAGCATTAGGGCAGGGAACAAGGCAGTACTTC. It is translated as CASSEALGQGTRQYF.

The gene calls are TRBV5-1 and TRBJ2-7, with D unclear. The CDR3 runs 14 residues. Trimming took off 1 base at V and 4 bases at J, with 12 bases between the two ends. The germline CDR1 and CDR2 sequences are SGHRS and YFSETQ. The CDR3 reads CASSLYGFGYEQYF. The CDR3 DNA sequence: TGCGCCAGCAGCTTGTACGGGTTCGGTTACGAGCAGTACTTC.

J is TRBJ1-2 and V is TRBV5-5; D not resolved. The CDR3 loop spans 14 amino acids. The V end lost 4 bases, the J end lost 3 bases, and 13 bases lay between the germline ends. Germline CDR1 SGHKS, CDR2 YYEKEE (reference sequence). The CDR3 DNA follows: TGTGCCAGCAGCCCCGCTCTCGTAGACTATGGCTACACCTTC. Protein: CASSPALVDYGYTF.

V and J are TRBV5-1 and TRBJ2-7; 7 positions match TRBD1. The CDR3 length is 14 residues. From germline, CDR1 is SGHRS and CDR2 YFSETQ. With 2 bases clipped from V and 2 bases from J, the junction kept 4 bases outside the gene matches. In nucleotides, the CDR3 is TGCGCCAGCAGCTTTAGACAGGGCACCTACGAGCAGTACTTC. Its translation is CASSFRQGTYEQYF.

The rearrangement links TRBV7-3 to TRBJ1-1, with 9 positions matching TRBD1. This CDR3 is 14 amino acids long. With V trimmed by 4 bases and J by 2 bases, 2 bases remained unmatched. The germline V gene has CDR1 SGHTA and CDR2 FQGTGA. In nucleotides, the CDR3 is TGTGCCAGCAGCTCGACAGGGGGTAACACTGAAGCTTTCTTT. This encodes CASSSTGGNTEAFF.

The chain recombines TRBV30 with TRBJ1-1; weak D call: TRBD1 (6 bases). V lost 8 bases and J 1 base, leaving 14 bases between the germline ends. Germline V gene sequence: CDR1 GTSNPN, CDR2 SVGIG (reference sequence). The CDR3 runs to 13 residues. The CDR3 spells CATQGQPNTEAFF. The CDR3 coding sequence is TGTGCCACTCAAGGACAGCCGAACACTGAAGCTTTCTTT. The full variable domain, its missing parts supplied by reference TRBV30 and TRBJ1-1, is SQTIHQWPATLVQPVGSPLSLECTVEGTSNPNLYWYRQAAGRGLQLLFYSVGIGQISSEVPQNLSASRPQDRQFILSSKKLLLSDSGFYLCATQGQPNTEAFFGQGTRLTVV.

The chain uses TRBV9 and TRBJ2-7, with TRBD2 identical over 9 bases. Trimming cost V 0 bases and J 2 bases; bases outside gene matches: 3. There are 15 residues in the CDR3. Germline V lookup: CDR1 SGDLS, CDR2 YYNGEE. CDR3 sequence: CASSVDAGGAYEQYF. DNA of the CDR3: TGTGCCAGCAGCGTAGATGCGGGGGGGGCCTACGAGCAGTACTTC.